Below, 31 T cell receptor beta chains from the same sample are listed, as sequenced in a study of cytomegalovirus exposure and HLA in healthy donors. Use of 60 Vbeta and 13 Jbeta primers characterized the PCR. The assay was immunoSEQ multiplex PCR, and TCRdb's table has in-frame clones only and misses some. The sample holds about 160,000 clones, 80% to 90% seen once. Sequencing was performed on PBMCs. The receptors here all came from a woman aged 30 to 39 in good health and CMV-seropositive.

V gene TRBV7-8 combines with J gene TRBJ1-1; D is perhaps TRBD1 (6 bases). CDR1 and CDR2 from the germline V gene are SGHVS and FQNEAQ. V was shortened by 1 base and J by 0 bases, with 15 bases between the two germline ends. This CDR3 region has 17 residues. CDR3 region: CASSLDDRRSMNTEAFF. CDR3 sequence (DNA): TGTGCCAGCAGCTTAGACGACAGGAGATCAATGAACACTGAAGCTTTCTTT.

The chain links TRBV5-1 to TRBJ2-3; 10 bases are a match to TRBD2. The J segment lost 2 bases and the V segment lost 6 bases, leaving 6 bases of the junction unmatched. Germline CDR1 SGHRS, CDR2 YFSETQ. CDR3 length: 15 amino acids. Here the CDR3 reads CASTGLATNTDTQYF. The CDR3 DNA reads as TGCGCCAGCACGGGACTAGCGACAAACACAGATACGCAGTATTTT.

The table lists this clone with a few counts. The V call is TRBV29-1, the J call TRBJ1-2; D gene unclear. V lost 1 base and J lost 2, with 14 bases in between. The CDR3 length is 15 residues. Germline V gene lookup returns CDR1 SQVTM and CDR2 ANQGSEA. This CDR3 reads CSVEVSTPINYGYTF. CDR3 nucleotides: TGCAGCGTTGAAGTCTCCACACCCATAAACTATGGCTACACCTTC.

The V and J genes are TRBV18 and TRBJ2-5; 7 nucleotides align to TRBD1. Losses at the gene ends were 6 bases for V and 4 bases for J; bases not matched to a gene: 8. This CDR3 region has 14 residues. Germline loops: CDR1 KGHSH, CDR2 LQKENI. This CDR3 is CASSERQGRETQYF. The CDR3 nucleotides are TGTGCCAGCTCGGAACGACAGGGAAGAGAGACCCAGTACTTC.

The chain couples TRBV29-1 to TRBJ2-3; possible D gene TRBD1, 6 bases. Germline CDR1 reads SQVTM; CDR2 reads ANQGSEA. Trimming stripped 6 bases from V and 0 bases from J, with 16 bases between. The CDR3 covers 15 residues. This chain's CDR3 is CSVRGQLTSTDTQYF. DNA of the CDR3: TGCAGCGTGAGGGGACAACTAACTAGCACAGATACGCAGTATTTT.

The chain uses TRBV19 and TRBJ1-5; 9 bases fit TRBD1. The germline gives CDR1 LNHDA, CDR2 SQIVND (reference sequence). The CDR3 length is 15 residues. J was trimmed by 1 base and V by 4 bases; bases with no gene match: 2. The CDR3 region is CASSTGTGSNQPQHF. Here the CDR3 DNA reads TGTGCCAGTAGTACAGGGACAGGGAGCAATCAGCCCCAGCATTTT.

CDR3 protein: CASSSQGGYTF. Here the CDR3 DNA reads TGTGCCAGCAGCTCACAGGGTGGCTACACCTTC. The chain couples TRBV5-6 to TRBJ1-2; weak D call: TRBD1 (6 bases). The CDR3 is made up of 11 amino acids. The V and J ends lost 3 bases and 7 bases respectively, with 7 bases between them. Germline CDR1 SGHDT, CDR2 YYEEEE.

This clone was picked up a small number of times. J is TRBJ2-5 and V is TRBV9, with 11 bases aligning to TRBD2. The CDR3 spans 18 residues. CDR1 and CDR2 (germline): SGDLS, YYNGEE. The junction had 9 bases not matched to a gene; V was cut back by 0 bases and J by 2 bases. CDR3 DNA sequence: TGTGCCAGCAGCGTAGGACTAGCGGGGTCCCCTGATCAAGAGACCCAGTACTTC. The encoded protein is CASSVGLAGSPDQETQYF.

The rearrangement joins TRBV7-8 to TRBJ1-3; TRBD1 is a possible D gene (5 bases). The germline gives CDR1 SGHVS, CDR2 FQNEAQ. This CDR3 contains 12 residues. V was cut by 5 bases and J by 15 bases, with 17 bases left in between. The CDR3 nucleotides are TGTGCCAGCAGCCAAGGGGAGGGTGGGAAATATTTT. This encodes CASSQGEGGKYF.

CDR3 bases: TGTGCCAGCCACCCCCAGCGGGGCCTTCCCTACGAGCAGTACTTC. It translates to CASHPQRGLPYEQYF. The chain carries TRBV6-5 and TRBJ2-7, with 7 positions matching TRBD2. The V and J ends lost 8 bases and 2 bases, in that order; junction bases with no gene match: 12. Germline loops: CDR1 MNHEY, CDR2 SVGAGI. The CDR3 sequence is 15 residues long.

The CDR3 sequence is CASSVLADTDTQYF. The DNA for the CDR3 is TGTGCCAGCAGTGTACTAGCCGACACAGATACGCAGTATTTT. The chain uses TRBV6-1 and TRBJ2-3; D possibly corresponds to TRBD2 (6 bases). The CDR3 is 14 amino acids. V gave up 4 bases and J gave up 2 bases, with 10 bases separating them. CDR1 and CDR2 (germline): MNHNS, SASEGT.

The chain is built from TRBV10-3 and TRBJ2-1; 8 bases align to TRBD2. The J segment lost 0 bases and the V segment lost 5 bases, leaving 3 bases of the junction unmatched. This CDR3 is 15 amino acids long. Germline CDR1 ENHRY, CDR2 SYGVKD. The CDR3 bases are TGTGCCATCAGTCGGACTAGCAACTCCTACAATGAGCAGTTCTTC. As protein: CAISRTSNSYNEQFF.

This clone was found once. CDR3 DNA: TGTGCCAGCAGCCGCAAGTACAGGGCCCCCTACGAGCAGTACTTC. Its protein product is CASSRKYRAPYEQYF. The V call is TRBV6-5, the J call TRBJ2-7; possible D gene TRBD1, 6 bases. CDR3 length: 15 residues. V was shortened by 6 bases and J by 2 bases, with 17 bases between the two germline ends. CDR1 MNHEY and CDR2 SVGAGI come from the germline V gene.

The chain has TRBV7-8 and TRBJ1-2; D possibly corresponds to TRBD1 (6 bases). V was cut by 4 bases and J by 6 bases, with 21 bases left in between. This CDR3 region has 16 residues. In germline, CDR1 is SGHVS, CDR2 FQNEAQ. The CDR3 loop is CASSSIPRGARDGYTF. CDR3 coding DNA: TGTGCCAGCAGCTCCATACCTCGGGGGGCCAGGGATGGCTACACCTTC.

The chain joins TRBV9 to TRBJ2-5, with D tentatively TRBD2 (6 bases). Germline CDR1 and CDR2: SGDLS and YYNGEE. The CDR3 spans 15 residues. V was clipped by 4 bases and J by 5 bases, with 18 bases between them. The CDR3 DNA is TGTGCCAGCAGCCGAACTGGAGGGCTCGGGGAGACCCAGTACTTC. As protein: CASSRTGGLGETQYF.

J is TRBJ1-1 and V is TRBV7-9; tentatively, D is TRBD1 (6 bases). Trimming stripped 0 bases from V and 5 bases from J, with 13 bases between. This CDR3 region has 15 residues. The germline V gene has CDR1 SEHNR and CDR2 FQNEAQ (reference sequence). CDR3 nucleotides: TGTGCCAGCAGCTTAGCCGGGTACAGGGTAACTGAAGCTTTCTTT. Translated, it gives CASSLAGYRVTEAFF.

The J gene is TRBJ1-2, the V gene TRBV7-6; 8 bases agree with TRBD1. Germline V gene sequence: CDR1 SGHVS, CDR2 FNYEAQ. CDR3 length: 15 residues. The ends lost 5 bases at V and 6 bases at J; junction bases unmatched: 11. The CDR3 is CASSKISTGVDGYTF. The CDR3 coding sequence is TGTGCCAGCAGCAAAATATCGACAGGGGTGGATGGCTACACCTTC.

The rearrangement joins TRBV9 to TRBJ2-5; D not resolved. CDR1 SGDLS and CDR2 YYNGEE come from the germline V gene. The length of the CDR3 is 14 residues. Trimming shortened V by 3 bases and J by 2 bases, and 11 bases separated the two germline ends. The CDR3 DNA reads TGTGCCAGCAGCGCCGGTGGGCTTCAAGAGACCCAGTACTTC. It translates to CASSAGGLQETQYF. Drawing the rest from reference TRBV9 and TRBJ2-5, the complete variable domain is DSGVTQTPKHLITATGQRVTLRCSPRSGDLSVYWYQQSLDQGLQFLIQYYNGEERAKGNILERFSAQQFPDLHSELNLSSLELGDSALYFCASSAGGLQETQYFGPGTRLLVL.

The chain couples TRBV9 to TRBJ2-2, with TRBD1 matching over 8 bases. This CDR3 region has 16 residues. Germline V gives CDR1 SGDLS, CDR2 YYNGEE. V was clipped by 3 bases and J by 1 base; unmatched bases: 5. CDR3 residues: CASSGPGQENTGELFF. Here the CDR3 DNA reads TGTGCCAGCAGCGGACCGGGACAGGAGAACACCGGGGAGCTGTTTTTT.

This clone showed up just once. V gene TRBV6-6 combines with J gene TRBJ2-5, with 8 bases matching TRBD1. Germline lookup yields CDR1 MNHNY and CDR2 SVGAGI (reference sequence). V lost 6 bases, J lost 2 bases, and 8 bases stayed unmatched. There are 15 residues in the CDR3. Here the CDR3 reads CASSLGQAKQETQYF. DNA for the CDR3: TGTGCCAGCAGCTTGGGACAGGCGAAACAAGAGACCCAGTACTTC.

The CDR3 loop reads CASSDRDTYGYTF. CDR3 in DNA: TGTGCCAGCAGCGACAGGGATACCTATGGCTACACCTTC. This chain links TRBV13 with TRBJ1-2; TRBD1 aligns across 7 bases. V lost 5 bases to trimming and J lost 4 bases; unmatched junction nucleotides: 4. CDR3 length: 13 residues. Germline V gives CDR1 PRHDT, CDR2 FYEKMQ (reference sequence).

The chain couples TRBV2 to TRBJ2-3, with D possibly TRBD1 on 6 matching bases. The germline V gene has CDR1 SNHLY and CDR2 FYNNEI. Trimming took off 7 bases at V and 7 bases at J, with 27 bases between the two ends. The CDR3 has 17 residues. The CDR3 nucleotides are TGTGCCAGCAACTCTCTGGGGGCGACACGTTTGGGGAATACGCAGTATTTT. Translation: CASNSLGATRLGNTQYF.

This clone was seen only once. The DNA of the CDR3 is TGTGCCACAAAGACAGAAAACACCGGGGAGCTGTTTTTT. It specifies CATKTENTGELFF. The V call is TRBV6-1, the J call TRBJ2-2; tentatively, D is TRBD1 (5 bases). Trimming took 10 bases from V and 2 from J, leaving 11 bases between them. The germline CDR1 and CDR2 sequences are MNHNS and SASEGT. The CDR3 contains 13 residues.

V gene TRBV5-4 combines with J gene TRBJ1-6; D unclear. The CDR3 extends over 14 amino acids. Trimming stripped 0 bases from V and 10 bases from J, with 11 bases between. Germline assignment: CDR1 SGHNT and CDR2 YYREEE (reference sequence). The CDR3 region is CASSLGVTDSPLHF. The CDR3 nucleotides are TGTGCCAGCAGCTTGGGGGTTACAGACTCACCCCTCCACTTT.

The chain carries TRBV28 and TRBJ1-2; tentatively, D is TRBD1 (5 bases). Looked up from germline, CDR1 is MDHEN and CDR2 is SYDVKM. Trimming removed 6 bases at V and 1 base at J, with 6 bases between. The CDR3 loop spans 12 amino acids. The CDR3, as DNA: TGTGCCAGCAGGGGGCTTAACTATGGCTACACCTTC. Protein: CASRGLNYGYTF.

This chain connects TRBV5-1 to TRBJ1-1; a weak D match, TRBD1 (5 bases). The ends were cut back, 0 bases at V and 5 bases at J, with 20 bases in the middle. The germline V gene encodes CDR1 SGHRS and CDR2 YFSETQ. This CDR3 has 17 residues. The CDR3 DNA is TGCGCCAGCAGCTTGGGACGGGGGTCAAACCCGAGGACTGAAGCTTTCTTT. Encoded protein: CASSLGRGSNPRTEAFF.

The chain employs TRBV11-2 and TRBJ2-3, with 9 bases identical to TRBD2. The CDR3 length is 19 residues. J gave up 4 bases and V 0 bases, and 14 bases lay outside the gene matches. CDR1 is SGHAT, CDR2 FQNNGV, per germline. The CDR3: CASSLDSQQGSGSADTQYF. Here the CDR3 DNA reads TGTGCCAGCAGCTTAGATTCCCAACAGGGTAGCGGGAGTGCAGATACGCAGTATTTT.

This clone was observed a single time. V usage is TRBV7-9 and J usage is TRBJ1-2, with 7 bases fitting TRBD1. CDR3 length: 14 residues. Germline V gene sequence: CDR1 SEHNR, CDR2 FQNEAQ (reference sequence). The V gene end was trimmed by 1 base and the J gene end by 4 bases; junction bases not matched to a gene: 3. The CDR3 DNA sequence: TGTGCCAGCAGCTTAGGATGGGACAGCTATGGCTACACCTTC. As protein: CASSLGWDSYGYTF.

V usage is TRBV18 and J usage is TRBJ1-2, with D hard to call. V lost 3 bases, J lost 3 bases, and 8 bases lay in between. Germline CDR1 and CDR2: KGHSH and LQKENI. CDR3 length equals 13 residues. The CDR3 sequence: CASSPISDYGYTF. The CDR3 region has the DNA TGTGCCAGCTCACCTATTTCAGACTATGGCTACACCTTC.

The chain is built from TRBV15 and TRBJ1-2; D call uncertain. Trimming cost V 5 bases and J 8 bases, with 15 bases left between them. Germline V gene sequence: CDR1 LNHNV, CDR2 YYDKDF (reference sequence). The CDR3 length is 13 residues. The CDR3 is CATSLRSSGGYTF. The DNA of the CDR3 is TGTGCCACCAGCCTGCGGTCTTCTGGCGGCTACACCTTC. Full variable domain (missing parts from reference TRBV15 and TRBJ1-2): DAMVIQNPRYQVTQFGKPVTLSCSQTLNHNVMYWYQQKSSQAPKLLFHYYDKDFNNEADTPDNFQSRRPNTSFCFLDIRSPGLGDTAMYLCATSLRSSGGYTFGSGTRLTVV.

The chain combines TRBV30 with TRBJ2-1; TRBD1 agrees at 7 bases. This CDR3 has 14 residues. Germline CDR1 GTSNPN, CDR2 SVGIG (reference sequence). Unmatched junction bases numbered 5, after V lost 2 bases and J lost 4 bases. Written as DNA, the CDR3 is TGTGCCTGGAGTCCAGGACAGGTATACAATGAGCAGTTCTTC. Its translation is CAWSPGQVYNEQFF.